This T cell receptor beta chain appears in the sequencing data of a study of blood T cells in healthy people across ages. This clonotype was seen a handful of times. Alongside a J-beta primer mix, a sample-barcoded 5' primer served in a second PCR lasting roughly 7 to 11 cycles. Sequencing of every sample gave 2.5 million or more CDR3-containing paired-end reads. TCRdb reprocessed the 5' RACE reads with MiXCR, giving one entry per CDR3 protein. This table has some 1.7 million distinct CDR3 sequences, roughly 28% appearing once. From germline, CDR1 is DFQATT and CDR2 SNEGSKA (reference sequence). CDR3 length: 10 amino acids. V was clipped by 7 bases and J by 11 bases, with 14 bases between them.

This TCR derives from a young woman in good health. The chain carries TRBV20-1 and TRBJ2-5, with TRBD2 as a possible D gene (7 bases). The sequenced sample was blood. CDR3 region: CSVGGPGQYF. The CDR3 nucleotides read TGCAGTGTCGGGGGGCCGGGACAGTACTTC.